This T cell receptor (beta chain) was identified during a study of cytomegalovirus exposure and HLA in healthy donors. This clone has only a few counts. Its cognate antigen is unknown. With 60 Vbeta and 13 Jbeta primers, the PCR was carried out. Profiling relied on immunoSEQ multiplex PCR, and the TCRdb table lists in-frame clones only, not all of them. The sample carries approximately 80,000 clones, 63% recorded once. Overall study results and limits: Rare TCR sequences predominated, though certain public TCRs were found in many donors. As a later analysis revealed, most CMV-associated TCR beta chains appeared HLA-restricted. It has been reported that TCR beta sequences accurately predicted the HLA-A and HLA-B alleles of most subjects.

This CDR3 is built from 15 residues. The germline V gene encodes CDR1 SGHVS and CDR2 FQNEAQ. V was cut by 2 bases and J by 2 bases, with 13 bases left in between. The receptor comes from a woman aged 40 to 49 in good health and CMV-seropositive. This chain links TRBV7-8 with TRBJ2-7; maybe TRBD2 (6 bases). The sequenced sample consisted of PBMCs. CDR3: CASSLFFPGAYEQYF. The CDR3 nucleotides are TGTGCCAGCAGCTTATTTTTCCCGGGAGCCTACGAGCAGTACTTC.